This TCR beta chain was retrieved from a study of CD8 T cells in Susac syndrome. Trimming removed 4 bases from V and 5 bases from J; junction bases left unmatched: 6. The germline V gene encodes CDR1 LGHDT and CDR2 YNNKEL (reference sequence). CDR3 length: 15 residues. The RNA, roughly 0.45 to 1 ug, was put through reverse transcription using random hexamers. TCRdb passed the immunoSEQ multiplex PCR reads through MiXCR, listing each CDR3 protein once. Counted here are about 120,000 distinct CDR3 sequences, 85% to 95% occurring once; the ten biggest clones make up approximately 0.12%. The V call is TRBV3-1, the J call TRBJ2-2; 8 bases match TRBD2. Sequenced input: CD8+ T cells from PBMCs. The sequence came from a human donor in good health. The CDR3 region has the DNA TGTGCCAGCAGCCCAGCGGGAGTAGGGACCGGGGAGCTGTTTTTT. This translates into CASSPAGVGTGELFF.